Below are 16 T cell receptor beta chains sequenced from a single sample in a study of blood T cell repertoires in COVID-19. The table came from immunoSEQ multiplex PCR; TCRdb's copy has only in-frame clones and leaves some out. The repertoire holds some 320,000 clones, with roughly 86% as singletons. Sequencing was performed on peripheral blood. Source of these receptors: a woman aged 45-65 years who had recovered from COVID-19.

The rearrangement links TRBV19 to TRBJ2-1; D ambiguous. V was clipped by 5 bases and J by 4 bases, with 15 bases between them. Looked up from germline, CDR1 is LNHDA and CDR2 is SQIVND (reference sequence). The CDR3 consists of 15 residues. The CDR3 is CASSPRLASYNEQFF. The CDR3 region has the DNA TGTGCCAGTAGTCCCAGACTGGCCTCGTACAATGAGCAGTTCTTC.

This rearrangement joins TRBV19 to TRBJ2-1; 8 nucleotides agree with TRBD2. The CDR3 consists of 16 residues. Germline CDR1 LNHDA, CDR2 SQIVND (reference sequence). The trim removed 3 bases at V and 4 bases at J, leaving 8 bases unmatched. The CDR3 region is CASSISGLALYNEQFF. CDR3 coding DNA: TGTGCCAGTAGTATCTCAGGACTAGCCCTATACAATGAGCAGTTCTTC.

The genes are TRBV10-3 and TRBJ2-2, with TRBD2 matching over 8 bases. J gave up 6 bases and V 5 bases, and 8 bases lay outside the gene matches. CDR3 length equals 15 residues. The germline CDR1 and CDR2 sequences are ENHRY and SYGVKD. In DNA form, the CDR3 reads TGTGCCATCAGTTCCGGGACTAGTAGGTCCGGGGAGCTGTTTTTT. Amino acid sequence: CAISSGTSRSGELFF.

The V and J genes are TRBV27 and TRBJ1-1; tentatively, D is TRBD1 (6 bases). The germline V gene has CDR1 MNHEY and CDR2 SMNVEV (reference sequence). The CDR3 consists of 15 residues. V lost 6 bases to trimming and J lost 5 bases, with 19 bases between them. CDR3 nucleotides: TGTGCCAGCAGACAAATGGGGGGGGCTGGAACTGAAGCTTTCTTT. The encoded protein is CASRQMGGAGTEAFF.

This chain connects TRBV6-5 to TRBJ2-3; perhaps TRBD2 as D (6 bases). Per germline, CDR1 MNHEY and CDR2 SVGAGI. The CDR3 runs to 15 residues. Trimming shortened V by 4 bases and J by 3 bases, and 14 bases separated the two germline ends. The CDR3, as DNA: TGTGCCAGCAGTTTTATGGCGGGGTTGACAGATACGCAGTATTTT. This sequence encodes CASSFMAGLTDTQYF.

The chain uses TRBV5-1 and TRBJ2-3; D perhaps matches TRBD2 (6 bases). The V and J ends lost 0 bases and 5 bases respectively, with 13 bases between them. Per germline, CDR1 SGHRS and CDR2 YFSETQ. The CDR3 extends over 15 amino acids. The CDR3 is CASSLDAAAGDTQYF. CDR3 nucleotide sequence: TGCGCCAGCAGCTTGGATGCGGCAGCGGGAGATACGCAGTATTTT.

The chain is built from TRBV19 and TRBJ2-2; possible D gene TRBD2, 6 bases. The CDR3 is 17 amino acids. V shed 0 bases and J shed 8 bases, with 19 bases lying between them. Per germline, CDR1 LNHDA and CDR2 SQIVND (reference sequence). The CDR3 coding sequence is TGTGCCAGTAGTATAGATCGGCTAGCGTCGATAAGGGGGGAGCTGTTTTTT. It translates to CASSIDRLASIRGELFF.

This sequence joins TRBV10-3 and TRBJ1-3; tentatively, D is TRBD1 (5 bases). Germline lookup yields CDR1 ENHRY and CDR2 SYGVKD. The CDR3 is 16 amino acids. Between the trimmed V and J ends, which lost 3 bases and 2 bases, there was a span of 14 bases. The DNA for the CDR3 is TGTGCCATCAGTGAACAGGACAAGGTTGCTGGAAACACCATATATTTT. This translates into CAISEQDKVAGNTIYF.

This clone has only one observation. The chain is built from TRBV15 and TRBJ2-3, with TRBD1 identical over 7 bases. There are 14 residues in the CDR3. Germline assignment: CDR1 LNHNV and CDR2 YYDKDF (reference sequence). Unmatched junction bases numbered 8, after V lost 9 bases and J lost 2 bases. The CDR3 region is CATAPGQTTDTQYF. Here the CDR3 DNA reads TGTGCCACGGCGCCGGGACAGACCACAGATACGCAGTATTTT.

CDR3: CASSLPSDRDHQPQHF. The CDR3 bases are TGTGCCAGCAGCTTGCCCTCGGACAGGGACCACCAGCCCCAGCATTTT. This chain links TRBV11-3 with TRBJ1-5, with TRBD1 matching 8 bases. The V gene end was trimmed by 3 bases and the J gene end by 7 bases; junction bases not matched to a gene: 11. Germline loops: CDR1 SGHNT, CDR2 YENEEA. This CDR3 has 16 amino acids.

This sequence joins TRBV7-8 and TRBJ2-7, with D maybe TRBD1 (6 bases). The CDR3 extends over 13 amino acids. Trimming took 3 bases from V and 3 from J, leaving 9 bases between them. Germline V gene data show CDR1 as SGHVS and CDR2 as FQNEAQ. The DNA of the CDR3 is TGTGCCAGCAGCTTGGACAGTAACTACGAGCAGTACTTC. Its translation: CASSLDSNYEQYF.

The chain has TRBV18 and TRBJ1-5; TRBD1 matches at 7 bases. CDR1 KGHSH and CDR2 LQKENI come from the germline V gene. The V segment lost 3 bases and the J segment 0 bases; nucleotides outside the gene matches: 11. The CDR3 consists of 18 residues. As DNA, the CDR3 is TGTGCCAGCTCACCCCGAACAGGGGTCGGTCTTAGCAATCAGCCCCAGCATTTT. Residues: CASSPRTGVGLSNQPQHF.

The V and J genes are TRBV12-3 or TRBV12-4 and TRBJ2-5, with unresolved D. The CDR3 loop spans 12 amino acids. Trimming removed 2 bases from V and 3 bases from J, with 4 bases in between. The CDR3 loop is CASSLPEETQYF. The CDR3 bases are TGTGCCAGCAGTTTACCGGAAGAGACCCAGTACTTC.

This sequence joins TRBV19 and TRBJ1-1; D is unresolved. Germline values: CDR1 LNHDA, CDR2 SQIVND (reference sequence). CDR3 length: 13 amino acids. V lost 7 bases and J 3 bases, leaving 12 bases between the germline ends. CDR3 amino acids: CASKWERDTEAFF. The CDR3 DNA reads as TGTGCCAGTAAATGGGAGCGGGACACTGAAGCTTTCTTT.

The chain employs TRBV2 and TRBJ1-2, with 11 positions matching TRBD1. Germline values: CDR1 SNHLY, CDR2 FYNNEI. The CDR3 loop spans 14 amino acids. The V and J ends lost 5 bases and 8 bases, in that order; junction bases with no gene match: 7. The CDR3 sequence is CASSPDRGLYGYTF. The CDR3 DNA reads TGTGCCAGCAGTCCGGACAGGGGGCTCTACGGCTACACCTTC.

This clone was counted once. This chain connects TRBV5-6 to TRBJ2-7; weak D call: TRBD2 (6 bases). Germline CDR1 is SGHDT and CDR2 is YYEEEE. The CDR3 is 13 residues long. V was clipped by 3 bases and J by 3 bases, with 10 bases between them. The chain's CDR3 is CASSSTGGYEQYF. The CDR3 coding sequence is TGTGCCAGCAGCTCTACCGGGGGCTACGAGCAGTACTTC.